The next 21 T cell receptor beta chains were all read from a single sample in a study of monozygotic twins with inflammatory bowel disease. TCRdb re-called the 5' RACE reads and shows each CDR3 protein once, DNA omitted. The table lists around 450,000 distinct CDR3 sequences. Sequencing input: blood. The receptors come from a human donor with ulcerative colitis or Crohn's disease, or a healthy co-twin of an affected twin (not recorded which).

The chain links TRBV11-2 to TRBJ2-1; with no DNA, the TCRdb D assignment of TRBD2 cannot be verified. Germline assignment: CDR1 SGHAT and CDR2 FQNNGV. The CDR3 extends over 16 amino acids. The CDR3 reads CASSSPGGAGYNEQFF.

The rearrangement uses TRBV18 and TRBJ2-1; no DNA is available, so the TRBD1 call from TCRdb remains unchecked. From germline, CDR1 is KGHSH and CDR2 LQKENI. CDR3 length: 16 amino acids. This CDR3 is CASSPRMAGGFDEQFF.

The V call is TRBV19, the J call TRBJ2-3; the TCRdb call, TRBD2, lacks DNA for checking. Germline CDR1 is LNHDA and CDR2 is SQIVND (reference sequence). The CDR3 consists of 17 residues. The CDR3 sequence: CASSSRTSGASGDTQYF.

V is TRBV20-1 and J is TRBJ1-6; TCRdb's D gene call, TRBD1, goes unchecked for lack of DNA. Germline V CDR1 and CDR2: DFQATT, SNEGSKA (reference sequence). This CDR3 has 13 amino acids. CDR3 loop: CSAKQGIGSPLHF.

The chain links TRBV7-9 to TRBJ2-6; as DNA is missing, the TRBD1 call by TCRdb cannot be tested. Germline V gene sequence: CDR1 SEHNR, CDR2 FQNEAQ (reference sequence). The CDR3 is 15 residues long. The CDR3 loop reads CASTPESSGANVLTF.

V gene TRBV11-2 combines with J gene TRBJ2-3; TCRdb's D call, TRBD2, is unchecked because there is no DNA. CDR3 length: 18 residues. Looked up from germline, CDR1 is SGHAT and CDR2 is FQNNGV. The CDR3 is CASSLVVSSGASTDTQYF. Together with reference TRBV11-2 and TRBJ2-3, the CDR3 gives the full variable domain: EAGVAQSPRYKIIEKRQSVAFWCNPISGHATLYWYQQILGQGPKLLIQFQNNGVVDDSQLPKDRFSAERLKGVDSTLKIQPAKLEDSAVYLCASSLVVSSGASTDTQYFGPGTRLTVL.

The CDR3 loop is CSVPDPLASNYGYTF. The chain is built from TRBV29-1 and TRBJ1-2; TCRdb returns TRBD1, unconfirmable since there is no DNA. Per germline, CDR1 SQVTM and CDR2 ANQGSEA. This CDR3 contains 15 residues.

This chain joins TRBV19 and TRBJ2-3; TCRdb picks TRBD1, but there is no DNA to check that call. The CDR3 totals 13 residues. Germline CDR1 is LNHDA and CDR2 is SQIVND (reference sequence). The CDR3: CASSGTGWNTQYF.

The chain links TRBV6-2 or TRBV6-3 to TRBJ2-1. The germline gives CDR1 MNHEY, CDR2 SVGEGT. This CDR3 is 16 amino acids long. The CDR3 protein is CASSLHHSAPYNEQFF.

The chain has TRBV20-1 and TRBJ1-5; lacking DNA, the TRBD1 call made by TCRdb goes unchecked. The CDR3 runs 17 residues. CDR1 is DFQATT and CDR2 is SNEGSKA in the germline V gene (reference sequence). CDR3 protein: CSARGDRGLSSNQPQHF.

CDR3 sequence: CASSESGQQETQYF. The chain carries TRBV25-1 and TRBJ2-5; with no DNA, the TCRdb D assignment of TRBD1 cannot be verified. The germline gives CDR1 MGHDK, CDR2 SYGVNS. This CDR3 comprises 14 residues.

The chain links TRBV20-1 to TRBJ1-2. The CDR3 length is 12 residues. From germline, CDR1 is DFQATT and CDR2 SNEGSKA (reference sequence). The CDR3 protein is CSAIKGDYGYTF.

This chain connects TRBV29-1 to TRBJ1-4; as DNA is missing, the TRBD1 call by TCRdb cannot be tested. This CDR3 has 14 amino acids. CDR1 SQVTM and CDR2 ANQGSEA come from the germline V gene. CDR3 loop: CSVIDSSWDEKLFF.

The chain has TRBV5-1 and TRBJ1-1; TCRdb's D gene call, TRBD1, goes unchecked for lack of DNA. CDR3 length: 15 residues. Germline values: CDR1 SGHRS, CDR2 YFSETQ. This chain's CDR3 is CASSLNGGLNTEAFF.

The rearrangement joins TRBV7-7 to TRBJ1-5; the TRBD1 assignment by TCRdb is unverifiable without DNA. The CDR3 contains 15 residues. Germline assignment: CDR1 SSHAT and CDR2 FNYEAQ (reference sequence). This CDR3 is CASSLLGSHRQPQHF.

The chain joins TRBV5-5 to TRBJ2-1; no DNA is available, so the TRBD1 call from TCRdb remains unchecked. CDR1 is SGHKS and CDR2 is YYEKEE in the germline V gene (reference sequence). The CDR3 totals 15 residues. The CDR3 sequence is CASSLNGGEYNEQFF.

The chain couples TRBV7-9 to TRBJ1-1; TCRdb's D call of TRBD1 is untestable without DNA. The germline V gene has CDR1 SEHNR and CDR2 FQNEAQ (reference sequence). CDR3 size: 12 residues. The CDR3 region is CASSRPTSRGFF.

The chain is built from TRBV6-5 and TRBJ1-1; TCRdb's D gene call, TRBD1, goes unchecked for lack of DNA. Germline lookup yields CDR1 MNHEY and CDR2 SVGAGI. CDR3 length equals 13 residues. The CDR3 region is CASARGPNTEAFF.

The V gene is TRBV20-1, the J gene TRBJ2-2; checking the TCRdb D call of TRBD1 is not possible without DNA. The CDR3 totals 14 residues. Germline assignment: CDR1 DFQATT and CDR2 SNEGSKA (reference sequence). The CDR3 protein is CSAKSGLNTGELFF.

The genes are TRBV5-6 and TRBJ2-7. From germline, CDR1 is SGHDT and CDR2 YYEEEE. The CDR3 is 12 amino acids. This CDR3 is CASSLGLAEQYF. Variable domain in full (rest from reference TRBV5-6 and TRBJ2-7): DAGVTQSPTHLIKTRGQQVTLRCSPKSGHDTVSWYQQALGQGPQFIFQYYEEEERQRGNFPDRFSGHQFPNYSSELNVNALLLGDSALYLCASSLGLAEQYFGPGTRLTVT.

The chain employs TRBV20-1 and TRBJ2-1; TCRdb names TRBD2, which stays unverified in the absence of DNA. Germline CDR1 DFQATT, CDR2 SNEGSKA (reference sequence). The CDR3 consists of 17 residues. The CDR3 spells CSAPLLASGRYVVEQFF.